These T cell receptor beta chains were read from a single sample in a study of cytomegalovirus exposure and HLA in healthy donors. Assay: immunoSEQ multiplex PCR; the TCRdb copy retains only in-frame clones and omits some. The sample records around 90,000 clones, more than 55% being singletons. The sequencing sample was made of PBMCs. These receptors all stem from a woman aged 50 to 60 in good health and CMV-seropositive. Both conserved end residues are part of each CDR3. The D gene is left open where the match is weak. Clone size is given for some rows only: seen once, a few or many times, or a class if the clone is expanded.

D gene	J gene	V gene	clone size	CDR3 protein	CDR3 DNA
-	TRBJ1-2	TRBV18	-	CASSPTAGGYTF	TGTGCCAGCTCACCGACTGCGGGAGGCTACACCTTC
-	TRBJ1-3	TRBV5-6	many	CASSLSGAGNTIYF	TGTGCCAGCAGCTTGTCAGGGGCTGGAAACACCATATATTTT
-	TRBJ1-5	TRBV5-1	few	CASSLHSGAGQPQHF	TGCGCCAGCAGCTTACACAGCGGGGCGGGTCAGCCCCAGCATTTT
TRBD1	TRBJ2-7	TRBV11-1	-	CASSSRDREYEQYF	TGTGCCAGCAGCTCCCGGGACAGGGAGTACGAGCAGTACTTC
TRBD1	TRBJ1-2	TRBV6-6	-	CASSLTGGAGYGYTF	TGTGCCAGCAGTCTTACAGGGGGCGCAGGCTATGGCTACACCTTC
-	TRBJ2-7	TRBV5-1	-	CASSPGTPSSYEQYF	TGCGCCAGCAGCCCGGGGACACCCTCTTCCTACGAGCAGTACTTC
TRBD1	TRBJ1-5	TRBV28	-	CASSAGTGGYQPQHF	TGTGCCAGCAGTGCCGGGACAGGGGGATATCAGCCCCAGCATTTT
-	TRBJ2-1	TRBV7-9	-	CASSSGGYSNEQFF	TGTGCCAGCAGCTCAGGAGGGTACAGTAATGAGCAGTTCTTC
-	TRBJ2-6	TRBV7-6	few	CASSLAGSGANVLTF	TGTGCCAGCAGCTTGGCAGGGTCTGGGGCCAACGTCCTGACTTTC
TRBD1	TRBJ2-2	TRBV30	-	CAWKRGGTGDTGELFF	TGTGCCTGGAAGCGAGGTGGGACAGGAGACACCGGGGAGCTGTTTTTT
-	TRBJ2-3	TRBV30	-	CAWETRRKDTQYF	TGTGCCTGGGAGACTAGAAGAAAAGATACGCAGTATTTT
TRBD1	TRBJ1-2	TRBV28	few	CASSSSTGITNYGYTF	TGTGCCAGCAGTAGCTCGACAGGGATTACTAACTATGGCTACACCTTC
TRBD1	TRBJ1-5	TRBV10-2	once	CASRGSQGARENQPQHF	TGCGCCAGCCGGGGGAGTCAGGGGGCGAGGGAAAATCAGCCCCAGCATTTT
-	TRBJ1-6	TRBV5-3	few	CARSPLWHSPLHF	TGTGCCAGAAGCCCCTTGTGGCATTCACCCCTCCACTTT
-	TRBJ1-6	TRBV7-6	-	CASSLVGSPLHF	TGTGCCAGCAGCTTAGTCGGGTCACCCCTCCACTTT
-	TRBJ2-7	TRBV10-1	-	CASRTGTKEQYF	TGCGCCAGCAGAACAGGGACAAAGGAGCAGTACTTC
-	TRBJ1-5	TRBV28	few	CASSLIQGGQPQHF	TGTGCCAGCAGTTTAATCCAGGGTGGTCAGCCCCAGCATTTT
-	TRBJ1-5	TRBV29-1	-	CSVVPGQDGQPQHF	TGCAGCGTAGTCCCGGGACAAGACGGACAGCCCCAGCATTTT
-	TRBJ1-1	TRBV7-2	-	CASSSGGYTEAFF	TGTGCCAGCAGCTCCGGGGGATACACTGAAGCTTTCTTT
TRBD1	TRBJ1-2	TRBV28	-	CASSHTGDYGYTF	TGTGCCAGCAGTCATACAGGGGACTATGGCTACACCTTC
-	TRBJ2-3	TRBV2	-	CASSLDRRLSTDTQYF	TGTGCCAGCAGTTTAGACAGGCGACTAAGCACAGATACGCAGTATTTT
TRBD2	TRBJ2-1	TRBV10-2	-	CASKFSGGPYNEQFF	TGCGCCAGCAAGTTCTCGGGGGGGCCCTACAATGAGCAGTTCTTC
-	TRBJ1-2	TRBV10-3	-	CASRGEVYGYTF	TGTGCCAGCCGGGGAGAAGTCTATGGCTACACCTTC
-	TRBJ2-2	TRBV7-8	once	CASSLDGYGELFF	TGTGCCAGCAGCTTAGACGGGTACGGGGAGCTGTTTTTT
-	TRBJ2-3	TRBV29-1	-	CSVQFVTDTQYF	TGCAGCGTCCAGTTCGTCACAGATACGCAGTATTTT
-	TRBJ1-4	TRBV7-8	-	CASSVTGRGEKLFF	TGTGCCAGCAGCGTAACCGGGAGGGGGGAAAAACTGTTTTTT
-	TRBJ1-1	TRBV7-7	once	CASSLDEGTEAFF	TGTGCCAGCAGCTTAGATGAGGGAACTGAAGCTTTCTTT
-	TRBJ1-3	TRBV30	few	CAWSRKGDSGNTIYF	TGTGCCTGGAGTCGTAAGGGGGACTCTGGAAACACCATATATTTT
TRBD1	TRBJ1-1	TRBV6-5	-	CASSYGTGETEAFF	TGTGCCAGCAGTTACGGGACAGGGGAGACTGAAGCTTTCTTT
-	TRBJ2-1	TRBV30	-	CAWRGTSYNEQFF	TGTGCCTGGAGAGGGACATCATACAATGAGCAGTTCTTC
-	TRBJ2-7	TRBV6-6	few	CASRPRGASYEQYF	TGTGCCAGCAGGCCCCGAGGAGCCTCTTACGAGCAGTACTTC
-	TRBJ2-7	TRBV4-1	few	CASSQDFSYEQYF	TGCGCCAGCAGCCAAGATTTCTCGTACGAGCAGTACTTC
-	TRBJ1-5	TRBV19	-	CATAYQIYSNQPQHF	TGTGCCACCGCCTACCAAATCTATAGCAATCAGCCCCAGCATTTT
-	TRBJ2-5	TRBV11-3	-	CASSPSGDPRETQYF	TGCGCCAGCAGCCCCTCGGGGGACCCACGGGAGACCCAGTACTTC
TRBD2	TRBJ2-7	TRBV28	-	CASSLLGRGGLEQYF	TGTGCCAGCAGTTTATTGGGGCGGGGGGGCCTCGAGCAGTACTTC
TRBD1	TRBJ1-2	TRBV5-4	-	CASSPDRGNYGYTF	TGTGCCAGCAGCCCGGACAGGGGGAACTATGGCTACACCTTC
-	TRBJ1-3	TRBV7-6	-	CASSLGGAGNTIYF	TGTGCCAGCAGCTTAGGGGGAGCTGGAAACACCATATATTTT
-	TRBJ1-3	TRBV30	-	CAWSATASGNTIYF	TGTGCCTGGAGTGCGACAGCCTCTGGAAACACCATATATTTT
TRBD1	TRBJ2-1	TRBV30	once	CAWRGTGGNGEQFF	TGTGCCTGGAGAGGGACAGGGGGGAACGGTGAGCAGTTCTTC
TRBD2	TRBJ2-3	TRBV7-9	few	CASSPLAGGSTDTQYF	TGTGCCAGCAGCCCACTAGCGGGGGGGAGCACAGATACGCAGTATTTT
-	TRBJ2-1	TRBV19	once	CASSINQAHNEQFF	TGTGCCAGTAGTATCAACCAAGCCCACAATGAGCAGTTCTTC
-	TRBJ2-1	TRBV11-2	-	CASSLSWRDNEQFF	TGTGCCAGCAGCTTATCCTGGAGAGACAATGAGCAGTTCTTC
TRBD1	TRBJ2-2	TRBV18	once	CANSPTRTGGSTGELFF	TGTGCCAACTCACCAACCCGGACAGGGGGCAGCACCGGGGAGCTGTTTTTT
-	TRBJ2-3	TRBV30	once	CAWSVVRGTDTQYF	TGTGCCTGGAGTGTCGTCCGAGGCACAGATACGCAGTATTTT
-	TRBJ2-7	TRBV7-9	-	CASSPPGQDYEQYF	TGTGCCAGCAGCCCCCCCGGTCAGGACTACGAGCAGTACTTC
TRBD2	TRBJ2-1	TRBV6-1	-	CASKSGGAYNEQFF	TGTGCCAGCAAGAGCGGGGGAGCATACAATGAGCAGTTCTTC
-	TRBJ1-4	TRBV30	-	CAWRGEARRELFF	TGTGCCTGGAGGGGGGAGGCCCGACGCGAACTGTTTTTT
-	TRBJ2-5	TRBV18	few	CASSPMEGGSLIQETQYF	TGTGCCAGCTCTCCCATGGAGGGGGGGAGTCTTATACAAGAGACCCAGTACTTC
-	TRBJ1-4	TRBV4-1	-	CASSQDTTGDHDPTNEKLFF	TGCGCCAGCAGCCAAGATACGACAGGCGACCACGATCCAACTAATGAAAAACTGTTTTTT
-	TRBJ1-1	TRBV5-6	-	CASSTLQGNTEAFF	TGTGCCAGCAGCACACTACAGGGGAACACTGAAGCTTTCTTT
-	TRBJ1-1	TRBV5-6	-	CASSLVGQGMNTEAFF	TGTGCCAGCAGCTTGGTGGGGCAGGGTATGAACACTGAAGCTTTCTTT
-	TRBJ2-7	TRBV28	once	CASRQGSYEQYF	TGTGCCAGCAGGCAGGGTTCCTACGAGCAGTACTTC
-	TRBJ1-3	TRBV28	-	CASSPRGGDLSGNTIYF	TGTGCCAGCAGCCCAAGGGGTGGGGATCTCTCTGGAAACACCATATATTTT
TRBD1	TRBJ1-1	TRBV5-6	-	CASTGGGTEAFF	TGTGCCAGCACAGGGGGCGGCACTGAAGCTTTCTTT
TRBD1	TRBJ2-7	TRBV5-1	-	CASGQGNPYEQYF	TGCGCCAGCGGACAGGGAAATCCCTACGAGCAGTACTTC